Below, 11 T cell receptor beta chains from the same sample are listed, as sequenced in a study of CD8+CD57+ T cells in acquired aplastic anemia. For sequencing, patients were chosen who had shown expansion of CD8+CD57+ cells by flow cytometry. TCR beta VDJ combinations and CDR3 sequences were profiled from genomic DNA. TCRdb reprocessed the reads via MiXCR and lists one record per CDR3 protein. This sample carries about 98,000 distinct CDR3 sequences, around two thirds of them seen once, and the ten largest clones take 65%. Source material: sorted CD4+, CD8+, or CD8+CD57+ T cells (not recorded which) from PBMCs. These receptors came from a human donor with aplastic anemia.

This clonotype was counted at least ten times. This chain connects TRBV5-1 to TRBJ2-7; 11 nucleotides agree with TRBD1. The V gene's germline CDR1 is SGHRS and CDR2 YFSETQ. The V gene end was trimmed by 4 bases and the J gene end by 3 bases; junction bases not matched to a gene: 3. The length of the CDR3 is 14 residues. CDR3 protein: CASSDGTGGYEQYF. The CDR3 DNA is TGCGCCAGCAGCGACGGGACAGGGGGCTACGAGCAGTACTTC.

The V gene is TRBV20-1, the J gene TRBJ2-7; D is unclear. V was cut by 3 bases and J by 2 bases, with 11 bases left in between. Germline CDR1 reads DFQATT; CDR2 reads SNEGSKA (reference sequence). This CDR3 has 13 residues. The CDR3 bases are TGCAGTGCTAGGAGTGGGATGACCTACGAGCAGTACTTC. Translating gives CSARSGMTYEQYF.

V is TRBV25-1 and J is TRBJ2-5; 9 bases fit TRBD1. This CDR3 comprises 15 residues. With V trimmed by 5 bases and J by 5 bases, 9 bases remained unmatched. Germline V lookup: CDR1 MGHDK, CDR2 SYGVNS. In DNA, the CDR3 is TGTGCCAGCAGTCGGCGACAGGGGGTAGCGGAGACCCAGTACTTC. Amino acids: CASSRRQGVAETQYF.

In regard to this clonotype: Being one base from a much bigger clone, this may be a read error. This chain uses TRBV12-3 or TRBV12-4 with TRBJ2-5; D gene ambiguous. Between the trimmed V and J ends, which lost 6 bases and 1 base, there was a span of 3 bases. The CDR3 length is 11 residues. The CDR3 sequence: CASRIQETQYF. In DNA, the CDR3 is TGTGCCAGCAGAATCCAAGAGACCCAGTACTTC.

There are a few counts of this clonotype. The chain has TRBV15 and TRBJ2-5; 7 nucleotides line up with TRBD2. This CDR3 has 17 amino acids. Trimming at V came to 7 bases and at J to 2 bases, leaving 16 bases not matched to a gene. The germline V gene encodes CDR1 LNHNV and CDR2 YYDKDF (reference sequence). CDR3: CATTGKSGESIQETQYF. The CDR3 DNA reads TGTGCCACCACAGGAAAGAGCGGGGAGTCAATACAAGAGACCCAGTACTTC.

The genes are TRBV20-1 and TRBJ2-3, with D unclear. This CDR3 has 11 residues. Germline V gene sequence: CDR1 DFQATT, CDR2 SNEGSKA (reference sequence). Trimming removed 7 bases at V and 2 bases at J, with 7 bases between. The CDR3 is CSGHFTDTQYF. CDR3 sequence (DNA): TGCAGTGGACACTTCACAGATACGCAGTATTTT.

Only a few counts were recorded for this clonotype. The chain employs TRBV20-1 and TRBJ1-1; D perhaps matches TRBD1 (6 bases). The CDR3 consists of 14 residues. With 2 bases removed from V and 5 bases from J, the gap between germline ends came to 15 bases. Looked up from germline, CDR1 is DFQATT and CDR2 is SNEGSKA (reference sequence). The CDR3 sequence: CSARKFGRGTEAFF. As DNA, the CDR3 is TGCAGTGCTAGAAAGTTTGGCAGGGGAACTGAAGCTTTCTTT.

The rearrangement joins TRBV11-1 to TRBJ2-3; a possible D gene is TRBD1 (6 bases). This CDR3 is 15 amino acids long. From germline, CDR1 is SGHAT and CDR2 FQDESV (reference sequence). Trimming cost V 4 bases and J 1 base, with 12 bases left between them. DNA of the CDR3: TGTGCCAGCAGCTCTGGGGCAGGGGGCACAGATACGCAGTATTTT. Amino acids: CASSSGAGGTDTQYF.

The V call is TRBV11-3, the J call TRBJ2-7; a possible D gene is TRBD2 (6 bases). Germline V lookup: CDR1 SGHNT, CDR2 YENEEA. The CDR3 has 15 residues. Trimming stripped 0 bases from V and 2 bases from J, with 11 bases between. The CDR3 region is CASSLDPGETYEQYF. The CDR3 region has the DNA TGTGCCAGCAGCTTAGATCCGGGGGAAACCTACGAGCAGTACTTC.

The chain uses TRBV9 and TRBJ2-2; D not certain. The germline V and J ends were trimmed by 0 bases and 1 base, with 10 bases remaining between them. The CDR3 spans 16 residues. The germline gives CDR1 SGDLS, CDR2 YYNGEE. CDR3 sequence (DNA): TGTGCCAGCAGCGTAGAAATAGCTCTGAACACCGGGGAGCTGTTTTTT. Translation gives CASSVEIALNTGELFF.

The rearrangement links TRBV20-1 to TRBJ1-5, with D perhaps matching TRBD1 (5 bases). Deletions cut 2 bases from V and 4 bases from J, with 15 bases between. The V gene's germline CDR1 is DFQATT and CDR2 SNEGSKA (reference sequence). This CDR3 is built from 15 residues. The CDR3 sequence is CSARRRVGGNQPQHF. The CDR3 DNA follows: TGCAGTGCTAGACGCAGGGTCGGAGGGAATCAGCCCCAGCATTTT.